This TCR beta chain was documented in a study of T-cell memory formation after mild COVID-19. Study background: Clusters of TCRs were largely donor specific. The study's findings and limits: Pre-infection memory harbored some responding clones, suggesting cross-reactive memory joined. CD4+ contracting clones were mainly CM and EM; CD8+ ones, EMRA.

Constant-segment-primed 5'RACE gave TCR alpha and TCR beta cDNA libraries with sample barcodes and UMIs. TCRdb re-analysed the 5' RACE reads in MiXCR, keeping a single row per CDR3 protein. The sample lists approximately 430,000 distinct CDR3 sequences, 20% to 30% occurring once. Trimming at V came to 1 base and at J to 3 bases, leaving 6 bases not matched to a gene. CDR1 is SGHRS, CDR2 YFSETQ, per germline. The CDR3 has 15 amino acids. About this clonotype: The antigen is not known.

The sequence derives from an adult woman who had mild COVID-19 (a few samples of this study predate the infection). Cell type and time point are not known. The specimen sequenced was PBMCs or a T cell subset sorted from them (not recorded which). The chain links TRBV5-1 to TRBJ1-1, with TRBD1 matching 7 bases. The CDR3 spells CASSLSQGSYTEAFF. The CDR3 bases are TGCGCCAGCAGCTTGTCACAGGGGAGTTACACTGAAGCTTTCTTT. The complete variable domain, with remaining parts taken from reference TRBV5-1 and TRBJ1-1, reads KAGVTQTPRYLIKTRGQQVTLSCSPISGHRSVSWYQQTPGQGLQFLFEYFSETQRNKGNFPGRFSGRQFSNSRSEMNVSTLELGDSALYLCASSLSQGSYTEAFFGQGTRLTVV.